Each of the 2 T cell receptor beta chains below was sequenced from the same sample in a study of blood T cell repertoires in COVID-19. Data came from immunoSEQ multiplex PCR; TCRdb stores just in-frame clones and leaves some out. The sample holds some 260,000 clones, approximately 82% seen once. Input material: peripheral blood. These receptors were taken from a woman at least 80 years old with active or convalescent COVID-19.

This chain links TRBV11-2 with TRBJ2-2; 8 bases line up with TRBD2. Germline trimming cut 0 bases from V and 6 bases from J; bases unmatched to any gene: 6. The CDR3 totals 16 residues. CDR1 SGHAT and CDR2 FQNNGV come from the germline V gene. The CDR3 bases are TGTGCCAGCAGCTTAGATCTGAGTAGCGGGGCCGGGGAGCTGTTTTTT. Translating gives CASSLDLSSGAGELFF.

A note on this clone: The sample has other DNA sequences that encode this CDR3 too. The gene calls are TRBV2 and TRBJ1-5; 7 nucleotides match TRBD1. The V gene's germline CDR1 is SNHLY and CDR2 FYNNEI. The CDR3 is 13 amino acids. V shed 7 bases, J shed 7 bases, and the junction held 7 bases outside the gene matches. CDR3 residues: CASTGTVGQPQHF. DNA of the CDR3: TGTGCCAGCACCGGGACAGTAGGGCAGCCCCAGCATTTT.